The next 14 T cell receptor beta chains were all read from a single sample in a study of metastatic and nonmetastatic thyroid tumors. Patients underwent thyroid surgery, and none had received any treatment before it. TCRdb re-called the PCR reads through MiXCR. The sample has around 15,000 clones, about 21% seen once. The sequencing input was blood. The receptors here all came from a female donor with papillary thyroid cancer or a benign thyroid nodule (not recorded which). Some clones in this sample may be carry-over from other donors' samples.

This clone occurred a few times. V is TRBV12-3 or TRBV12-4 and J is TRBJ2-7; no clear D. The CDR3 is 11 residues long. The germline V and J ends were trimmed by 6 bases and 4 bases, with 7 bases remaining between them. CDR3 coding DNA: TGTGCCAGCAGCCCCGGTTACGAGCAGTACTTC. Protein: CASSPGYEQYF.

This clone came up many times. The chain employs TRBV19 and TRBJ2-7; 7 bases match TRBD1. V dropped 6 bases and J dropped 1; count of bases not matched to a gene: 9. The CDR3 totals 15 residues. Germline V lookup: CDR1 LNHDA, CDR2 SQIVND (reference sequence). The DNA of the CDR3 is TGTGCCAGTAGAGATCCCGGGACAGCTTCCTACGAGCAGTACTTC. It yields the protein CASRDPGTASYEQYF. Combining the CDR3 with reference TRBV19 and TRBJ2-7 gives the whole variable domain DGGITQSPKYLFRKEGQNVTLSCEQNLNHDAMYWYRQDPGQGLRLIYYSQIVNDFQKGDIAEGYSVSREKKESFPLTVTSAQKNPTAFYLCASRDPGTASYEQYFGPGTRLTVT.

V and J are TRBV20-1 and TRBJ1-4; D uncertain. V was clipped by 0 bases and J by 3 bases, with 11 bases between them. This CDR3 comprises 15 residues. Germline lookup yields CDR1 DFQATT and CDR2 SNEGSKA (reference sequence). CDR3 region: CSARDPRSSNEKLFF. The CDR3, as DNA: TGCAGTGCTAGAGATCCTAGGAGTTCTAATGAAAAACTGTTTTTT.

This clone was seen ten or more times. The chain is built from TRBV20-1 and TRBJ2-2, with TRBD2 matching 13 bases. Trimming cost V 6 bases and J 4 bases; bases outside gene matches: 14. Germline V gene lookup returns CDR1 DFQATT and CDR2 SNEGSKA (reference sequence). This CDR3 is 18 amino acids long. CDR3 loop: CSAAPTSGRTRGTGELFF. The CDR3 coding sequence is TGCAGTGCCGCCCCGACTAGCGGGAGGACCCGTGGCACCGGGGAGCTGTTTTTT.

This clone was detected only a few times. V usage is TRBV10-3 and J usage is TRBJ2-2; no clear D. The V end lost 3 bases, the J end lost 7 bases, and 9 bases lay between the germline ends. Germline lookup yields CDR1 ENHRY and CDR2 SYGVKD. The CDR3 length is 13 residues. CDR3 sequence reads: CAISDSGFGELFF. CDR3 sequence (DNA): TGTGCCATCAGTGATTCCGGTTTCGGGGAGCTGTTTTTT.

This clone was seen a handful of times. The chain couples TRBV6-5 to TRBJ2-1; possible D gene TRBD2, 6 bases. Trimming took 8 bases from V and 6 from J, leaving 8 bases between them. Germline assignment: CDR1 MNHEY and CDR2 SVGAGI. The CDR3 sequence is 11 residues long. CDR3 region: CASVSGNEQFF. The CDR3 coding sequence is TGTGCCAGCGTTAGCGGCAATGAGCAGTTCTTC.

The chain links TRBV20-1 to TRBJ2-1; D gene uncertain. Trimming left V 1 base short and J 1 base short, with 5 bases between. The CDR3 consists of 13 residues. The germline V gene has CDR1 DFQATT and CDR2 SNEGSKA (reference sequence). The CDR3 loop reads CSARAPSYNEQFF. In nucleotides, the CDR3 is TGCAGTGCTAGAGCACCTTCCTACAATGAGCAGTTCTTC.

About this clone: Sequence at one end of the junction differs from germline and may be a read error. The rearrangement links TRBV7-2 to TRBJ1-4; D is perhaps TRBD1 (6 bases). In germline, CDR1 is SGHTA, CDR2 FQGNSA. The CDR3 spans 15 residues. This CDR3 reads CASSLQGQSNEILLF. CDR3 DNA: TGTGCCAGCAGCCTACAAGGACAGTCTAATGAAATACTGTTATTT.

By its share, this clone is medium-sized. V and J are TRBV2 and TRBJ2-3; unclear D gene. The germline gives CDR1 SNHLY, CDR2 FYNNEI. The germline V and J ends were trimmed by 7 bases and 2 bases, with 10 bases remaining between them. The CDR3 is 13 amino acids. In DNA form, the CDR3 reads TGTGCCAGCACGCTAACAGACACAGATACGCAGTATTTT. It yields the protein CASTLTDTDTQYF.

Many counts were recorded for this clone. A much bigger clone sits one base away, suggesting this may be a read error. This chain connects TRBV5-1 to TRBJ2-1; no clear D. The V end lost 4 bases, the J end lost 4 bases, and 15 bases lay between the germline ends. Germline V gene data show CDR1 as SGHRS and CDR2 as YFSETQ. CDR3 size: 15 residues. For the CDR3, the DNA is TGCGCCAGCAGCCCCGGGTTATTGTTTTACAATGAGCAGTTCTTC. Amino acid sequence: CASSPGLLFYNEQFF.

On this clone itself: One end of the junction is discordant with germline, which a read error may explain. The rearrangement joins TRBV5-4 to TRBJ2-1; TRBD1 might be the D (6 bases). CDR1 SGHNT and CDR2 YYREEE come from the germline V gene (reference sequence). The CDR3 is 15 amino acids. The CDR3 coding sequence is TGCGCCAGCAGCTTGGACGTAGGGGGATACAATGAGCAGTTCTTC. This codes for CASSLDVGGYNEQFF.

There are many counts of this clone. The CDR3 is CASSLELSGNTIYF. The CDR3 DNA reads as TGTGCCAGCAGCTTGGAATTGTCTGGAAACACCATATATTTT. The chain links TRBV5-4 to TRBJ1-3; D remains ambiguous. Germline V CDR1 and CDR2: SGHNT, YYREEE (reference sequence). The CDR3 has 14 amino acids. V lost 0 bases and J 1 base, leaving 5 bases between the germline ends.

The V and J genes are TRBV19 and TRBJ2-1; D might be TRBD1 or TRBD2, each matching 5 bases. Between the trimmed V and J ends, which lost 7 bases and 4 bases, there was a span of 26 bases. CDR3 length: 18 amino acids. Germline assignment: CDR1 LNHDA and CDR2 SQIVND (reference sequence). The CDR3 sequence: CASTLPGPAVGPYNEQFF. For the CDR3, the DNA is TGTGCCAGTACCCTCCCGGGACCAGCTGTCGGGCCTTACAATGAGCAGTTCTTC.

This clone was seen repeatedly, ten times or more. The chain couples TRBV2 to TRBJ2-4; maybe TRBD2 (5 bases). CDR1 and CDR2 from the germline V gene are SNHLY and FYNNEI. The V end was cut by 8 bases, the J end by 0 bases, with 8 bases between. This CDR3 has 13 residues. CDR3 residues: CASRELAKNIQYF. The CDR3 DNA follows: TGTGCCAGCCGGGAACTAGCCAAAAACATTCAGTACTTC.